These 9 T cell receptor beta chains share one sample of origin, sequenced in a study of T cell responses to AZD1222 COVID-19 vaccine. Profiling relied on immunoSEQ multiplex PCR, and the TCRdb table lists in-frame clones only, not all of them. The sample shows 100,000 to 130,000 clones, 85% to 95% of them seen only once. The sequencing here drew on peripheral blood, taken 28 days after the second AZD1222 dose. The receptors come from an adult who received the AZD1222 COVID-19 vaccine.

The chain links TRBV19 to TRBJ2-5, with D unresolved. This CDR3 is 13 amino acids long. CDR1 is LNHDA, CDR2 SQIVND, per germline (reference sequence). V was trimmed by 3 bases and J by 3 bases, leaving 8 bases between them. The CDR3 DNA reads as TGTGCCAGTAGTATCGTCCGGGAAGAGACCCAGTACTTC. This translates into CASSIVREETQYF.

In DNA form, the CDR3 reads TGTGCCAGCAGCCGGGGACGGACCTACGAGCAGTACTTC. As protein: CASSRGRTYEQYF. The rearrangement links TRBV7-9 to TRBJ2-7, with D tentatively TRBD1 or TRBD2 (5 bases each). The germline CDR1 and CDR2 sequences are SEHNR and FQNEAQ (reference sequence). The CDR3 totals 13 residues. V lost 5 bases, J lost 2 bases, and 10 bases lay in between.

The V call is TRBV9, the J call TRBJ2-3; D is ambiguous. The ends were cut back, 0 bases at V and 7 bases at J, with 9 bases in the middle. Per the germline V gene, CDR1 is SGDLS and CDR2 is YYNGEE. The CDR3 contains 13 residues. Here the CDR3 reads CASSVGGLHTQYF. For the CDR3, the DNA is TGTGCCAGCAGCGTAGGTGGCCTCCATACGCAGTATTTT.

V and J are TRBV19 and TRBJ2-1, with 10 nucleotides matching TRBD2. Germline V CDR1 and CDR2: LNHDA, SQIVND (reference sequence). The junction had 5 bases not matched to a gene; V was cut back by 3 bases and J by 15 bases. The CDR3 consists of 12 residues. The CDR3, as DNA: TGTGCCAGTAGTATCGGTCTAGCGGGGGCGTTCTTC. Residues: CASSIGLAGAFF.

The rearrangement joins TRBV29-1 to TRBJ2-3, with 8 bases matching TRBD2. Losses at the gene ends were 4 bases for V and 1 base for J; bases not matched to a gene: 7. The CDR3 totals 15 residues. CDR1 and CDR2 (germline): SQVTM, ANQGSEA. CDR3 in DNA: TGCAGCGTTGGTAAGCGGGGGCCAGGCACAGATACGCAGTATTTT. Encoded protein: CSVGKRGPGTDTQYF.

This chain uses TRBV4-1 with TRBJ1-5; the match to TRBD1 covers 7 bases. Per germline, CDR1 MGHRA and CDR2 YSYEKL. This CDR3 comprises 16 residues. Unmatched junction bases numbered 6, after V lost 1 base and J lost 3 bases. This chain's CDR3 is CASSQAPTGFNQPQHF. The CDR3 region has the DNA TGCGCCAGCAGCCAAGCGCCGACAGGGTTCAATCAGCCCCAGCATTTT.

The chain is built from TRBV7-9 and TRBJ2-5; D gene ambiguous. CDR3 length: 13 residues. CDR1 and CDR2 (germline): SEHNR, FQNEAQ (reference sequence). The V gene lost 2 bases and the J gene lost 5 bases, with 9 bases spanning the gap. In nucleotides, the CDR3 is TGTGCCAGCAGCTTAAGATCTGCGGAGACCCAGTACTTC. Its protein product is CASSLRSAETQYF.

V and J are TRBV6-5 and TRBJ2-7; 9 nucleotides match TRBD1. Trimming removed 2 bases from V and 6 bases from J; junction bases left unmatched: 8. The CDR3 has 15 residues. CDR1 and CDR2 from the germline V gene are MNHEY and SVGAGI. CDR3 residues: CASSYNRDRAGEQYF. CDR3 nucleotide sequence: TGTGCCAGCAGTTACAATAGGGACAGGGCGGGCGAGCAGTACTTC.

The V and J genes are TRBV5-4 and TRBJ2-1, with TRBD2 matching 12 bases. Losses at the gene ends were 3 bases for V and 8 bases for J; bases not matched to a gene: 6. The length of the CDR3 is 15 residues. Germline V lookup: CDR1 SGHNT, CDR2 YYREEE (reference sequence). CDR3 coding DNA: TGTGCCAGCAGCTGGACTAGCGGGAAGATGGATGAGCAGTTCTTC. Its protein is CASSWTSGKMDEQFF.